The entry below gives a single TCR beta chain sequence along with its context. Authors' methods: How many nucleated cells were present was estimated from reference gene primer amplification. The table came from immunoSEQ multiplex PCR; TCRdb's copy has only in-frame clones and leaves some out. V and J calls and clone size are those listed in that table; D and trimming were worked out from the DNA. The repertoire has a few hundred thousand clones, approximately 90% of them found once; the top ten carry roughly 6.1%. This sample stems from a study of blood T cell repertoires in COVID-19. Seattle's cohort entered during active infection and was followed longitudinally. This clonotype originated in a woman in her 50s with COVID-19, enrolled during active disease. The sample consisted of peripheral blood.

The CDR3 DNA sequence: TGTGCCACCAGTGTAGGACAGGGCCCCTACAATGAGCAGTTCTTC. Translating gives CATSVGQGPYNEQFF. This sequence joins TRBV24-1 and TRBJ2-1, with 8 bases that match TRBD1. The CDR3 runs to 15 residues. CDR1 and CDR2 (germline): KGHDR, SFDVKD. After removal of 5 bases from V and 2 bases from J, the junction contained 4 bases not matched to a gene.